This entry lists 14 T cell receptor beta chains sequenced from one sample in a study of identifying expanded T cells in peripheral blood. TCRdb's table, derived via immunoSEQ multiplex PCR, lists solely in-frame clones and lacks some. The table lists more than 85,000 clones, roughly 88% of them singletons. The specimen was blood. The receptor source for this set is a person aged 18 to 69 in good health.

The chain has TRBV19 and TRBJ2-2, with 8 nucleotides matching TRBD2. From germline, CDR1 is LNHDA and CDR2 SQIVND (reference sequence). Unmatched junction bases numbered 10, after V lost 6 bases and J lost 1 base. The CDR3 covers 17 residues. The CDR3 region has the DNA TGTGCCAGTAGCTTCGGGAGGGTAGCGGGGAACACCGGGGAGCTGTTTTTT. Its protein is CASSFGRVAGNTGELFF.

The V and J genes are TRBV2 and TRBJ1-5; perhaps TRBD1 as D (5 bases). With 8 bases removed from V and 8 bases from J, the gap between germline ends came to 22 bases. CDR1 SNHLY and CDR2 FYNNEI come from the germline V gene. This CDR3 contains 15 residues. Here the CDR3 DNA reads TGTGCCAGCGGCACTGAAATAGGGGCGGGCGAGCCCCAGCATTTT. Translated, it gives CASGTEIGAGEPQHF.

In this sample, this clone is medium-sized. CDR3 nucleotide sequence: TGTGCCAGCAGCTTAACAGGGGGCGGGACTGAAGCTTTCTTT. It is translated as CASSLTGGGTEAFF. This chain links TRBV7-9 with TRBJ1-1; TRBD1 agrees at 9 bases. V was pared by 2 bases and J by 5 bases, with 3 bases of the junction left unmatched. Germline assignment: CDR1 SEHNR and CDR2 FQNEAQ (reference sequence). This CDR3 spans 14 amino acids. Based on the CDR3 plus reference TRBV7-9 and TRBJ1-1, the full variable domain is DTGVSQNPRHKITKRGQNVTFRCDPISEHNRLYWYRQTLGQGPEFLTYFQNEAQLEKSRLLSDRFSAERPKGSFSTLEIQRTEQGDSAMYLCASSLTGGGTEAFFGQGTRLTVV.

The chain combines TRBV19 with TRBJ2-5; 7 bases map to TRBD2. CDR1 and CDR2 (germline): LNHDA, SQIVND (reference sequence). V trimming: 2 bases; J trimming: 3 bases; junction bases outside the gene matches: 3. CDR3 length equals 14 residues. CDR3 residues: CASSISSGEETQYF. The CDR3 DNA follows: TGTGCCAGTAGTATATCTAGCGGAGAAGAGACCCAGTACTTC.

The V gene is TRBV5-1, the J gene TRBJ2-5; D not certain. The CDR3 spans 13 residues. Trimming shortened V by 6 bases and J by 5 bases, and 14 bases separated the two germline ends. The germline CDR1 and CDR2 sequences are SGHRS and YFSETQ. CDR3 residues: CASTPDGRETQYF. The DNA of the CDR3 is TGCGCCAGCACCCCCGACGGACGCGAGACCCAGTACTTC.

V is TRBV5-4 and J is TRBJ2-1; D uncertain. CDR3 length: 16 amino acids. V lost 0 bases to trimming and J lost 4 bases, with 14 bases between them. Germline lookup yields CDR1 SGHNT and CDR2 YYREEE (reference sequence). The CDR3 here is CASSLEVGLSYNEQFF. CDR3 coding DNA: TGTGCCAGCAGCTTGGAAGTGGGGTTATCGTACAATGAGCAGTTCTTC.

The CDR3 nucleotides are TGTGCCAGCACCCCGGTGGGTTCGGCTGGAAACACCATATATTTT. Its protein is CASTPVGSAGNTIYF. The chain combines TRBV11-2 with TRBJ1-3; unclear D gene. This CDR3 region has 15 residues. Germline assignment: CDR1 SGHAT and CDR2 FQNNGV. V was shortened by 7 bases and J by 2 bases, with 15 bases between the two germline ends.

V and J are TRBV30 and TRBJ1-4; D is undetermined. The V end lost 0 bases, the J end lost 7 bases, and 9 bases lay between the germline ends. The germline V gene encodes CDR1 GTSNPN and CDR2 SVGIG (reference sequence). The CDR3 runs 13 residues. CDR3 sequence: CAWSVEGGEKLFF. DNA of the CDR3: TGTGCCTGGAGTGTAGAGGGAGGTGAAAAACTGTTTTTT. Drawing the rest from reference TRBV30 and TRBJ1-4, the complete variable domain is SQTIHQWPATLVQPVGSPLSLECTVEGTSNPNLYWYRQAAGRGLQLLFYSVGIGQISSEVPQNLSASRPQDRQFILSSKKLLLSDSGFYLCAWSVEGGEKLFFGSGTQLSVL.

The chain combines TRBV7-9 with TRBJ1-2, with TRBD1 matching 9 bases. The CDR3 length is 16 residues. Germline V gene data show CDR1 as SEHNR and CDR2 as FQNEAQ (reference sequence). Germline trimming cut 5 bases from V and 1 base from J; bases unmatched to any gene: 8. This CDR3 reads CASSGSGTGSNYGYTF. As DNA, the CDR3 is TGTGCCAGCAGCGGATCCGGGACAGGGAGTAACTATGGCTACACCTTC.

The chain combines TRBV6-5 with TRBJ2-3; the D gene could be TRBD1 or TRBD2 (5 bases each). Germline V gene lookup returns CDR1 MNHEY and CDR2 SVGAGI. The CDR3 loop spans 14 amino acids. V was shortened by 6 bases and J by 3 bases, with 13 bases between the two germline ends. The CDR3: CASSTAGRTDTQYF. CDR3 nucleotide sequence: TGTGCCAGCAGCACCGCAGGGAGAACAGATACGCAGTATTTT.

The rearrangement links TRBV27 to TRBJ1-2; D possibly corresponds to TRBD1 (6 bases). The germline CDR1 and CDR2 sequences are MNHEY and SMNVEV (reference sequence). Trimming took off 0 bases at V and 7 bases at J, with 15 bases between the two ends. This CDR3 is built from 15 residues. CDR3 loop: CASSLSQITGTGYTF. CDR3 sequence (DNA): TGTGCCAGCAGTTTATCTCAAATTACAGGGACTGGCTACACCTTC.

The chain recombines TRBV12-5 with TRBJ2-3; 8 nucleotides agree with TRBD1. CDR1 is LGHNT and CDR2 is FRNRAP in the germline V gene. J gave up 4 bases and V 9 bases, and 9 bases lay outside the gene matches. This CDR3 spans 14 amino acids. CDR3 loop: CASRRQGSADTQYF. DNA of the CDR3: TGTGCTAGCCGTCGACAGGGGAGTGCAGATACGCAGTATTTT.

CDR3 protein: CASSPLEAETQYF. CDR3 nucleotide sequence: TGCGCCAGCAGCCCACTAGAGGCGGAGACCCAGTACTTC. V usage is TRBV5-1 and J usage is TRBJ2-5; possibly TRBD2 for D (5 bases). Germline CDR1 and CDR2: SGHRS and YFSETQ. The CDR3 has 13 amino acids. Trimming took 4 bases from V and 5 from J, leaving 12 bases between them.

This clone appeared a single time. The chain joins TRBV7-9 to TRBJ2-5; possibly TRBD1 or TRBD2 for D (6 bases each). The V and J ends lost 6 bases and 5 bases respectively, with 10 bases between them. CDR1 SEHNR and CDR2 FQNEAQ come from the germline V gene (reference sequence). There are 12 residues in the CDR3. CDR3: CASRQGGETQYF. Written as DNA, the CDR3 is TGTGCCAGCAGGCAAGGGGGGGAGACCCAGTACTTC.